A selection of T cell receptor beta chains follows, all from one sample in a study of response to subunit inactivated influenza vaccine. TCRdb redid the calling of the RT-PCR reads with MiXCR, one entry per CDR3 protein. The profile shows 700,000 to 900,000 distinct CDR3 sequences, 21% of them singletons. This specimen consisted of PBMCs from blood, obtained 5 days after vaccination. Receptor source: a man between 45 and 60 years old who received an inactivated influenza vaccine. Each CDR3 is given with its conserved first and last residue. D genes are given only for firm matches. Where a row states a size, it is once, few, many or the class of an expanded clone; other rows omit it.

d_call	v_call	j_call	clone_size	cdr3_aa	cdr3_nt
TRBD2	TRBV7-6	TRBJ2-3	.	CASSSPLGGEVTDTQYF	TGTGCCAGCAGTTCCCCGCTGGGGGGGGAGGTGACAGATACGCAGTATTTT
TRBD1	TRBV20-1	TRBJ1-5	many	CSASRDRSLYSNQPQHF	TGCAGTGCTAGCCGGGACAGGAGTTTATATAGCAATCAGCCCCAGCATTTT
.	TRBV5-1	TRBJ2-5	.	CASSLAADQETQYF	TGCGCCAGCAGCTTGGCCGCAGACCAAGAGACCCAGTACTTC
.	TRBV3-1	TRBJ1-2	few	CASSQNTLYGYTF	TGTGCCAGCAGCCAAAACACCCTCTATGGCTACACCTTC
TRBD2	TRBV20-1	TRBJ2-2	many	CSAPPRGLAGVTGELFF	TGCAGTGCTCCCCCGAGGGGACTAGCGGGAGTCACCGGGGAGCTGTTTTTT
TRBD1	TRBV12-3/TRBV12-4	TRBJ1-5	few	CASSFVPGQGVSQPQHF	TGTGCCAGCAGTTTTGTTCCGGGACAGGGGGTAAGTCAGCCCCAGCATTTT
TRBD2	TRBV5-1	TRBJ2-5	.	CASSSATGTRIGTQYF	TGCGCCAGCAGCTCCGCTACCGGGACTAGAATCGGGACCCAGTACTTC
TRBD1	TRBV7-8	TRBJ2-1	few	CASSFLQGGNNEQFF	TGTGCCAGCAGCTTTCTACAGGGGGGAAACAATGAGCAGTTCTTC
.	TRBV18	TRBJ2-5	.	CASSPHGQETQYF	TGTGCCAGCTCACCACATGGACAAGAGACCCAGTACTTC
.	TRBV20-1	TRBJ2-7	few	CSARAAQLSSYEQYF	TGCAGTGCTAGAGCAGCACAGCTTAGCTCCTACGAGCAGTACTTC
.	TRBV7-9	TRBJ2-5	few	CASGDRRVQETQYF	TGTGCCAGCGGGGACCGACGGGTCCAAGAGACCCAGTACTTC
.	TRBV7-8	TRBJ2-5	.	CASRTPVFTRETQYF	TGTGCCAGCAGGACCCCCGTTTTCACAAGAGAGACCCAGTACTTC
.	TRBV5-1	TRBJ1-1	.	CASSRGQGPTEAFF	TGCGCCAGCAGCCGCGGCCAGGGCCCTACTGAAGCTTTCTTT
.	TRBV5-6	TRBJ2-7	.	CASSLPGSVKGHEQYF	TGTGCCAGCAGCTTGCCTGGGAGCGTCAAGGGGCACGAGCAGTACTTC
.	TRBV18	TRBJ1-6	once	CASSPVNGGSALHF	TGTGCCAGCTCTCCCGTGAATGGCGGCTCAGCCCTCCACTTT
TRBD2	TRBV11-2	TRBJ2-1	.	CASSLGAGGPLINEQFF	TGTGCCAGCAGCCTGGGAGCGGGGGGCCCTCTCATTAATGAGCAGTTCTTC
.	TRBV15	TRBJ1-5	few	CATSRDLQGAYQPQHF	TGTGCCACCAGCAGAGATCTGCAGGGCGCATATCAGCCCCAGCATTTT
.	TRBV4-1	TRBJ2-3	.	CASSQAPTPSTDTQYF	TGCGCCAGCAGCCAAGCTCCGACACCTAGCACAGATACGCAGTATTTT
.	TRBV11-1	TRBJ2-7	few	CASSLVGGGGEQYF	TGTGCCAGCAGCTTGGTAGGGGGTGGCGGCGAGCAGTACTTC
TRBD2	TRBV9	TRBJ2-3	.	CASSLTSGMTDTQYF	TGTGCCAGCAGCCTTACTAGCGGGATGACAGATACGCAGTATTTT
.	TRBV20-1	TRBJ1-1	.	CSARDLARMNTEAFF	TGCAGTGCTAGAGATCTTGCCCGGATGAACACTGAAGCTTTCTTT
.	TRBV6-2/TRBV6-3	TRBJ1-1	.	CASSQVGGFEAFF	TGTGCCAGCAGTCAAGTCGGGGGGTTTGAAGCTTTCTTT
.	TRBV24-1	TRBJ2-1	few	CATSDRTGGYNEQFF	TGTGCCACCAGTGATCGCACCGGGGGCTACAATGAGCAGTTCTTC
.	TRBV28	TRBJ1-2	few	CASSWMYGYTF	TGTGCCAGCAGTTGGATGTATGGCTACACCTTC
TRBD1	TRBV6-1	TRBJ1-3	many	CASRADRDRRVGNTIYF	TGTGCCAGCAGAGCAGACCGGGACAGGAGAGTTGGAAACACCATATATTTT
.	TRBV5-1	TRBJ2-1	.	CASSFLGVGNEQFF	TGCGCCAGCAGCTTTTTGGGAGTCGGAAATGAGCAGTTCTTC
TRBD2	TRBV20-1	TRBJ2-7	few	CSANRGTSGPNSYEQYF	TGCAGTGCTAACCGAGGGACTAGCGGACCAAACTCCTACGAGCAGTACTTC
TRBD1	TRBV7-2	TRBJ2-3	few	CASSLVGTGGGDTQYF	TGTGCCAGCAGCTTAGTTGGGACAGGGGGCGGAGATACGCAGTATTTT
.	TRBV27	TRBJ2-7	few	CASRRLQSSYEQYF	TGTGCCAGCAGGCGCTTGCAGAGCTCCTACGAGCAGTACTTC
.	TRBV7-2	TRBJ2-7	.	CASSLEGRPYEQYF	TGTGCCAGCAGCTTAGAGGGGCGGCCCTACGAGCAGTACTTC
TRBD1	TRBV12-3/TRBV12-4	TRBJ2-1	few	CASSWGTGGEEQFF	TGTGCCAGCAGTTGGGGGACAGGGGGCGAGGAGCAGTTCTTC
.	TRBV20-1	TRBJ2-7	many	CSAKAVSSYEQYF	TGCAGTGCTAAAGCGGTGAGCTCCTACGAGCAGTACTTC
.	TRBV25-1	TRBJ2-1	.	CASSELAGSSYNEQFF	TGTGCCAGCAGTGAATTGGCGGGGAGCTCCTACAATGAGCAGTTCTTC
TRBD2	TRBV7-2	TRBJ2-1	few	CASSSQPGLAYYNEQFF	TGTGCCAGCAGCAGCCAACCGGGACTAGCATACTACAATGAGCAGTTCTTC
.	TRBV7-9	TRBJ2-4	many	CASSLDRENIQYF	TGTGCCAGCAGCTTAGACAGGGAAAACATTCAGTACTTC
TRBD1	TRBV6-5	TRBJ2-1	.	CASSYSGTGRHNEQFF	TGTGCCAGCAGTTACTCCGGGACAGGGAGGCACAATGAGCAGTTCTTC
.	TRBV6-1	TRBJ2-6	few	CASSEDVVFGANVLTF	TGTGCCAGCAGTGAAGATGTCGTGTTTGGGGCCAACGTCCTGACTTTC
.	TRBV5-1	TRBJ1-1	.	CASSLGVLGRQNTEAFF	TGCGCCAGCAGCTTGGGCGTCCTGGGACGGCAGAACACTGAAGCTTTCTTT
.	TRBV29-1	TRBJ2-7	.	CSVEGAGTNLGGQYF	TGCAGCGTTGAAGGCGCAGGGACCAACCTTGGGGGGCAGTACTTC
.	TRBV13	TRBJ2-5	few	CASSTYLGLQETQYF	TGTGCCAGCAGCACCTACCTGGGACTTCAAGAGACCCAGTACTTC
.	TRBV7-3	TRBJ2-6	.	CASSLLRAGANVLTF	TGTGCCAGCAGCTTATTAAGGGCTGGGGCCAACGTCCTGACTTTC
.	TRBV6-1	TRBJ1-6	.	CASQGRASPLHF	TGTGCCAGCCAGGGGAGGGCTTCACCCCTCCACTTT
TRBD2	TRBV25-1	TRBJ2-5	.	CASSPGLGETQYF	TGTGCCAGCAGCCCGGGACTAGGGGAGACCCAGTACTTC
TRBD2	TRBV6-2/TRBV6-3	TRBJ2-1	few	CASSFIAGGKYNEQFF	TGTGCCAGCAGTTTCATAGCGGGGGGGAAATACAATGAGCAGTTCTTC
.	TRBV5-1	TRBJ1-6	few	CASSLKADSPLHF	TGCGCCAGCAGCTTAAAGGCTGACTCACCCCTCCACTTT
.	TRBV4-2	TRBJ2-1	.	CASSQSEGANEQFF	TGTGCCAGCAGCCAATCCGAAGGGGCCAATGAGCAGTTCTTC
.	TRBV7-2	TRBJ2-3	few	CASSLVWGRGTDTQYF	TGTGCCAGCAGCTTAGTTTGGGGAAGGGGCACAGATACGCAGTATTTT
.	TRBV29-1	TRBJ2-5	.	CSVDVRVETQYF	TGCAGCGTGGACGTGAGGGTAGAGACCCAGTACTTC
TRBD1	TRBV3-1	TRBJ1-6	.	CASSQAGTGGYSPLHF	TGTGCCAGCAGCCAAGCCGGGACAGGGGGTTATTCACCCCTCCACTTT
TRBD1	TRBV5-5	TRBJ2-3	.	CASSLVQGARDTQYF	TGTGCCAGCAGCTTGGTACAGGGGGCGAGAGATACGCAGTATTTT
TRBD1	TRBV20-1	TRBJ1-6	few	CSAIRGQVGDSPLHF	TGCAGTGCCATTCGAGGACAGGTAGGGGATTCACCCCTCCACTTT
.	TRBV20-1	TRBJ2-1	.	CSARDQGPWGQFF	TGCAGTGCTAGAGATCAAGGCCCTTGGGGGCAGTTCTTC
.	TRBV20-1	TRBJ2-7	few	CSANSGNNYEQYF	TGCAGTGCCAATTCCGGGAATAATTACGAGCAGTACTTC
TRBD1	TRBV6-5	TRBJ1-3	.	CASSYGTGTGNTIYF	TGTGCCAGCAGTTACGGGACAGGGACTGGAAACACCATATATTTT
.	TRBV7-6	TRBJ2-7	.	CASSLAFGSYEQYF	TGTGCCAGCAGCTTAGCCTTCGGCTCCTACGAGCAGTACTTC